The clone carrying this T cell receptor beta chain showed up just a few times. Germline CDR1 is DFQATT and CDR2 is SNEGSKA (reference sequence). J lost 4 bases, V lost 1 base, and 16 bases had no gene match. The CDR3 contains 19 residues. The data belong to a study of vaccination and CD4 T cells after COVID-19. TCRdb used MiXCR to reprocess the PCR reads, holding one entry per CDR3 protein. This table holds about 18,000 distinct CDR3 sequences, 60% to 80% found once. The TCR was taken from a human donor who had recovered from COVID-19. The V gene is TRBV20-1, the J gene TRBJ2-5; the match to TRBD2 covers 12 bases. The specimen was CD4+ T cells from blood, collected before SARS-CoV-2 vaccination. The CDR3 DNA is TGCAGTGCTAGAGTTTCGAGGCTAGCGGGAGGGCTGGGGGGAGAGACCCAGTACTTC. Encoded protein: CSARVSRLAGGLGGETQYF.